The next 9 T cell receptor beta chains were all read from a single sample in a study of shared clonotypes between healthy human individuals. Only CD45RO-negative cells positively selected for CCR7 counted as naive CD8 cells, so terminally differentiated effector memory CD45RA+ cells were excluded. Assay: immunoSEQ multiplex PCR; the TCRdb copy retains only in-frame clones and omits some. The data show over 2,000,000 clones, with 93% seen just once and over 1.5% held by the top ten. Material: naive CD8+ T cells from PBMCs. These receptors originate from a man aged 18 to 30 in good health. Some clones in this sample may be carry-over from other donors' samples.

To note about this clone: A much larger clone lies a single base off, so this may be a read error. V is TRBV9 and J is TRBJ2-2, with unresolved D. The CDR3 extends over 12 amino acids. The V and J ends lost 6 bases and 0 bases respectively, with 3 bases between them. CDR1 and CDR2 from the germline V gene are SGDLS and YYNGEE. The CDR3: CASNANTGELFF. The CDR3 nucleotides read TGTGCCAGCAACGCGAACACCGGGGAGCTGTTTTTT.

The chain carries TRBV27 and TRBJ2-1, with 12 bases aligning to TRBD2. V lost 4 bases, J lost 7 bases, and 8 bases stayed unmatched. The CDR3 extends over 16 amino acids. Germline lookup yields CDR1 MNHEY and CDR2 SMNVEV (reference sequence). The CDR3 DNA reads TGTGCCAGCAGTTCCCGGACTAGCGGGACTTTGAATGAGCAGTTCTTC. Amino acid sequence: CASSSRTSGTLNEQFF.

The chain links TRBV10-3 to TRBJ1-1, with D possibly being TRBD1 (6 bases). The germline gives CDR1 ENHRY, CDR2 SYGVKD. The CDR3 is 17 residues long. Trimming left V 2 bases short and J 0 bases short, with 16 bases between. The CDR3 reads CAISEGGGSLMNTEAFF. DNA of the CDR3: TGTGCCATCAGTGAGGGTGGGGGCAGCCTAATGAACACTGAAGCTTTCTTT.

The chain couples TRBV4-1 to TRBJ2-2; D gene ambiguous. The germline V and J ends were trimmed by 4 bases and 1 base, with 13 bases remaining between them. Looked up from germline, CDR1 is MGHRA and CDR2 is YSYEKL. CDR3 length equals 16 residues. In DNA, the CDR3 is TGCGCCAGCAGCCGCCGGGCGGAACAGAACACCGGGGAGCTGTTTTTT. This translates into CASSRRAEQNTGELFF.

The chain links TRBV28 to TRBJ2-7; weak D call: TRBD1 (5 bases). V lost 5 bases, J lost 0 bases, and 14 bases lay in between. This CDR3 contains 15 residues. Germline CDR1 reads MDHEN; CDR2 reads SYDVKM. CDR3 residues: CASSQTVPLSYEQYF. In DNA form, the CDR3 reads TGTGCCAGCAGTCAGACAGTGCCCCTCTCCTACGAGCAGTACTTC. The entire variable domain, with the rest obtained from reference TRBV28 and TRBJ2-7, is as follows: DVKVTQSSRYLVKRTGEKVFLECVQDMDHENMFWYRQDPGLGLRLIYFSYDVKMKEKGDIPEGYSVSREKKERFSLILESASTNQTSMYLCASSQTVPLSYEQYFGPGTRLTVT.

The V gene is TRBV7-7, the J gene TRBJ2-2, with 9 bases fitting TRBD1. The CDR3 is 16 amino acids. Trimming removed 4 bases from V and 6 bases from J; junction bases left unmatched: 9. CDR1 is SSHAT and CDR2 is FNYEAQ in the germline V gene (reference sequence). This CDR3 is CASSSSGQGQAGELFF. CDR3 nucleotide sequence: TGTGCCAGCAGCTCATCCGGACAGGGGCAGGCCGGGGAGCTGTTTTTT.

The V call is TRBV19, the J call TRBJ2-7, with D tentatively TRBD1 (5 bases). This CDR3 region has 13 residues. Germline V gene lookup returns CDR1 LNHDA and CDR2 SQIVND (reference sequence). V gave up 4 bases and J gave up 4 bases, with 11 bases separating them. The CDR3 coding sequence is TGTGCCAGTAGTACCTACAAGGGGTACGAGCAGTACTTC. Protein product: CASSTYKGYEQYF.

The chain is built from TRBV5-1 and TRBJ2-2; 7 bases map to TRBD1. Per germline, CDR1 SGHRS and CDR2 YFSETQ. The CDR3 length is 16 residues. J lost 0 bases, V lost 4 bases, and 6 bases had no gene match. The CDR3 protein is CASSRHRGANTGELFF. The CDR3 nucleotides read TGCGCCAGCAGCAGGCACAGGGGCGCGAACACCGGGGAGCTGTTTTTT.

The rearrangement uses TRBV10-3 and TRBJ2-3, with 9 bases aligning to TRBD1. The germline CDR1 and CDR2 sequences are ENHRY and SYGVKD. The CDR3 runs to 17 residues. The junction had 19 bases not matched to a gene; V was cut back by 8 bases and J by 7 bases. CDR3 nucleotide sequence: TGTGCCATCGGGGGGTACCTACAGGGGGCTCGAACAAATACGCAGTATTTT. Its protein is CAIGGYLQGARTNTQYF.